This paragraph covers one T cell receptor (beta chain) sequence. The antigen is not known. The source of the sample is a study of cytomegalovirus exposure and HLA in healthy donors. Across the whole study: Samples from HLA-typed donors yielded about 85 million unique TCRs in an early data release.

PCR involved 60 Vbeta and 13 Jbeta primers. Using immunoSEQ multiplex PCR, the repertoire was profiled, and TCRdb retains in-frame clones only, with some absent. The top ten clones hold 1.5% to 2% of a sample with around 200,000 clones, roughly 72% of them seen once. CDR1 SGHRS and CDR2 YFSETQ come from the germline V gene. This CDR3 is 18 amino acids long. V lost 2 bases, J lost 3 bases, and 20 bases lay in between. Findings and caveats of the study: Sequencing probably produced one cluster of sequence variants that were highly shared.

Healthy bone marrow donors formed the donor group. Each donor was nominally healthy when sampled (though unrecorded immune exposures were likely). The specimen was PBMCs. The genes are TRBV5-1 and TRBJ1-4, with D unclear. This TCR was recovered from a man younger than 40 in good health and CMV-seronegative. The CDR3 nucleotides read TGCGCCAGCAGCTTAGGAGGAGTGGTTCCGTTTGCTAATGAAAAACTGTTTTTT. It encodes CASSLGGVVPFANEKLFF.